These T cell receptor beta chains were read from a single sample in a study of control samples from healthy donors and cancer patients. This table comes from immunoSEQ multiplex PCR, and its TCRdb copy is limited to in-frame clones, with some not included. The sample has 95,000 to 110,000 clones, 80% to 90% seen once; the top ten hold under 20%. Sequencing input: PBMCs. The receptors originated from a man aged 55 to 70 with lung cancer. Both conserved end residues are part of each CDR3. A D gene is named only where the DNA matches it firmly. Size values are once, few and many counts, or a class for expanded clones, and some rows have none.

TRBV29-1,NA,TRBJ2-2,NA,TGCAGCGTAGTAAGACAGGTCACCGGGGAGCTGTTTTTT,CSVVRQVTGELFF
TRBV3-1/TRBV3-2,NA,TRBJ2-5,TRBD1,TGTGCCAGCAGCCCCCCTAAGCAGGACAGGCAAGAGACCCAGTACTTC,CASSPPKQDRQETQYF
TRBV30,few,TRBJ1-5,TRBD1,TGTGCCTGGAGTTCCGGGACAGGGAATCAGCCCCAGCATTTT,CAWSSGTGNQPQHF
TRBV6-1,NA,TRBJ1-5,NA,TGTGCCAGCAGTGGTGCGGCAGGGGCTCTAACTAGCAATCAGCCCCAGCATTTT,CASSGAAGALTSNQPQHF
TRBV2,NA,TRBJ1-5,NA,TGTGCCAGCAGTAGACAGAGTTATAGCAATCAGCCCCAGCATTTT,CASSRQSYSNQPQHF
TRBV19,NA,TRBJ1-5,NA,TGTGCCAGTAGTATCGACAGAACAAGCAATCAGCCCCAGCATTTT,CASSIDRTSNQPQHF
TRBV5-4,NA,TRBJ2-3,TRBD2,TGTGCCAGCAGCCCGGGGACTAGCGGGGGGGCCGGGAGCACAGATACGCAGTATTTT,CASSPGTSGGAGSTDTQYF
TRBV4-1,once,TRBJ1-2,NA,TGCGCCAGCAGCCAAGTGGGCCTTAACTATGGCTACACCTTC,CASSQVGLNYGYTF
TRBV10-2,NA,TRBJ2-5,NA,TGCGCCAGCAGTGAGTCACGGGGGTTGGAGACCCAGTACTTC,CASSESRGLETQYF
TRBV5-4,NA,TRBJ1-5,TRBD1,TGTGCCAGCAGCTACACGACAGGGCTAAATCAGCCCCAGCATTTT,CASSYTTGLNQPQHF
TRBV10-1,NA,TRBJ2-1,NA,TGCGCCAGCAGTGGGGTCTTAAGGGAAAATGAGCAGTTCTTC,CASSGVLRENEQFF